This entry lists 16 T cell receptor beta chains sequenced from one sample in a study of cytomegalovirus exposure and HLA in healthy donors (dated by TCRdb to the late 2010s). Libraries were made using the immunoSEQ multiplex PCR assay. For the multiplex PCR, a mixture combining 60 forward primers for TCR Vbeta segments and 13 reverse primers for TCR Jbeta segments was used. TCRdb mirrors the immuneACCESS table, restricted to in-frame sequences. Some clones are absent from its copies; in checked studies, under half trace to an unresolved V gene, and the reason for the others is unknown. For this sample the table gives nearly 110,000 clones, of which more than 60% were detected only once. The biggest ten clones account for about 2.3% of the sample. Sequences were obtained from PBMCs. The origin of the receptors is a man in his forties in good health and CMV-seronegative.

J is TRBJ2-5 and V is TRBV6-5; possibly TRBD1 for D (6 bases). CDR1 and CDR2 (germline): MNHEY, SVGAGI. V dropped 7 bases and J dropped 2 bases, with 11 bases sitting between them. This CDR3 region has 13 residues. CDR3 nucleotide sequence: TGTGCCAGCAACCAACAGGGACAAGAGACCCAGTACTTC. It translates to CASNQQGQETQYF.

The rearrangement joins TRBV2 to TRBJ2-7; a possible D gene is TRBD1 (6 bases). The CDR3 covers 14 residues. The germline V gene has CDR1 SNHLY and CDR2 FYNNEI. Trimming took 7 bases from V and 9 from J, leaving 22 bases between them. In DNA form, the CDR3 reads TGTGCCAGCATCAACCGGACAGCCTACGATTTGCAGTACTTC. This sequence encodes CASINRTAYDLQYF.

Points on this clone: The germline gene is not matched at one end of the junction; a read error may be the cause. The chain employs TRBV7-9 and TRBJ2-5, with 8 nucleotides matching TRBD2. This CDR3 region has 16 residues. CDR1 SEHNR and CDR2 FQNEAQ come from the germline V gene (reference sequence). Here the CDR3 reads CASTLVGRGGRETQYF. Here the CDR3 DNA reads TGTGCCAGCACCTTAGTTGGTCGGGGGGGCCGGGAGACCCAGTACTTC.

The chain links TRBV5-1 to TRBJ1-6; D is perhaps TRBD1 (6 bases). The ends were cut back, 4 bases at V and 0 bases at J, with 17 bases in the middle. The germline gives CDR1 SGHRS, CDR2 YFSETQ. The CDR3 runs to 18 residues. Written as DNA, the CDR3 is TGCGCCAGCAGCGATGGACAGTTCGTACTCTCCTATAATTCACCCCTCCACTTT. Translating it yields CASSDGQFVLSYNSPLHF.

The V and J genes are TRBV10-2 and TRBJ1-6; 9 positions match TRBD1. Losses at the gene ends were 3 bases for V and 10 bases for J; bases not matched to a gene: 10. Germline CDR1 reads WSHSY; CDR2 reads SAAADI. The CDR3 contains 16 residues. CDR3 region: CASSERLQGAGSPLHF. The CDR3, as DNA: TGCGCCAGCAGTGAACGACTACAGGGGGCAGGGTCACCCCTCCACTTT.

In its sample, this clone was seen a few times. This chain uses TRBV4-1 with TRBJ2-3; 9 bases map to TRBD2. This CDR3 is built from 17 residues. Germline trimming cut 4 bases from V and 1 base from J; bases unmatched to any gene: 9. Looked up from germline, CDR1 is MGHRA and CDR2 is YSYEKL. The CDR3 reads CASSLQGAGGGTDTQYF. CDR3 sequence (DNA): TGCGCCAGCAGCCTACAGGGAGCGGGGGGCGGCACAGATACGCAGTATTTT.

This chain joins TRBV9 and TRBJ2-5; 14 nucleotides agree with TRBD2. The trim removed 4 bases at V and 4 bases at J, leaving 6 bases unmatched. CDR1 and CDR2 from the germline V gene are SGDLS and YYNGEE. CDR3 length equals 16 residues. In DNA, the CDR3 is TGTGCCAGCAGCTTCACCGGGACTAGCGGGGGAGAGACCCAGTACTTC. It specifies CASSFTGTSGGETQYF.

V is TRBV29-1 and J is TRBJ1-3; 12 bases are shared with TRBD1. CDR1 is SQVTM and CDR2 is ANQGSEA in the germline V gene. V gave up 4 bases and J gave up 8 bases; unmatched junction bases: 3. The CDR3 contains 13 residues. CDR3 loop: CSVAGQGAHTIYF. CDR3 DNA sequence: TGCAGCGTTGCGGGACAGGGGGCACACACCATATATTTT.

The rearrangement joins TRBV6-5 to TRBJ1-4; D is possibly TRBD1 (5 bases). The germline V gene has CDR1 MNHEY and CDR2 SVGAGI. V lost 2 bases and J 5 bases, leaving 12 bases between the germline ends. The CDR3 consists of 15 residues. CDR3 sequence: CASSYEPGPNEKLFF. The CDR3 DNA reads TGTGCCAGCAGTTACGAACCAGGGCCCAATGAAAAACTGTTTTTT.

In DNA, the CDR3 is TGCGCCAGCAGCCAGGGACAGGGGGCGGGAGGAGAGACCCAGTACTTC. It translates to CASSQGQGAGGETQYF. The chain links TRBV5-1 to TRBJ2-5; TRBD1 matches at 12 bases. With 4 bases clipped from V and 4 bases from J, the junction kept 8 bases outside the gene matches. The germline CDR1 and CDR2 sequences are SGHRS and YFSETQ. CDR3 size: 16 residues.

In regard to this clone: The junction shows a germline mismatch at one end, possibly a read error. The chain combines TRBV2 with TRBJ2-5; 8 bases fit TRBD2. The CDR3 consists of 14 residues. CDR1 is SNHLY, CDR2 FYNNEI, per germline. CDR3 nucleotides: TGTGCCGGCAGTCCGGGGGGGGCCGGAGAGACCCAGTACTTC. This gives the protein CAGSPGGAGETQYF. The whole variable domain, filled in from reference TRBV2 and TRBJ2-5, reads EPEVTQTPSHQVTQMGQEVILRCVPISNHLYFYWYRQILGQKVEFLVSFYNNEISEKSEIFDDQFSVERPDGSNFTLKIRSTKLEDSAMYFCAGSPGGAGETQYFGPGTRLLVL.

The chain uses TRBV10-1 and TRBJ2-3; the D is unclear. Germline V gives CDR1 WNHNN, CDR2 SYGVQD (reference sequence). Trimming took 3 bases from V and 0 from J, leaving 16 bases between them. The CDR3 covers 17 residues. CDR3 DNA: TGCGCCAGCAGTGAAGTCACAAGCGTTTCTAGCACAGATACGCAGTATTTT. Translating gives CASSEVTSVSSTDTQYF.

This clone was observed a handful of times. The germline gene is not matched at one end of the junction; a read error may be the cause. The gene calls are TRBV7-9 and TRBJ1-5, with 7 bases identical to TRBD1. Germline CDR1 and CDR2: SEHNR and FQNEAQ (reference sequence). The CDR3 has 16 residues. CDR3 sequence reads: CSSSLAHRGRTQPQHF. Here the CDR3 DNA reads TGTTCCAGCAGCTTAGCGCATAGGGGGCGAACCCAGCCCCAGCATTTT.

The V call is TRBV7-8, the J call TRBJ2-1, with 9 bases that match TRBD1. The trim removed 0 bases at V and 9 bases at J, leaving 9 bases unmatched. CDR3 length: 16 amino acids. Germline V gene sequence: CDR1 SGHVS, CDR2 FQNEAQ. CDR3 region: CASSLANRGLGGEQFF. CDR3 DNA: TGTGCCAGCAGCTTAGCGAACAGGGGGCTCGGTGGTGAGCAGTTCTTC.

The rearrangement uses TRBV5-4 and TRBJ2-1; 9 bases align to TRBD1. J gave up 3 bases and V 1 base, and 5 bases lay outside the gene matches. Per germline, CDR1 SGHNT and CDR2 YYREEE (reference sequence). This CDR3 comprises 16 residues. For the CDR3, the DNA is TGTGCCAGCAGCTTGTCGGGACAGGGAATCTACAATGAGCAGTTCTTC. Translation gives CASSLSGQGIYNEQFF.

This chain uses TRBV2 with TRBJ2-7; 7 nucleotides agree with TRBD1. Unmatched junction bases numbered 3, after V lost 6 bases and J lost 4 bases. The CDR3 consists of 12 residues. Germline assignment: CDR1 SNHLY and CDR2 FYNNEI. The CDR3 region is CASRVTGYEQYF. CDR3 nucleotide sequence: TGTGCCAGCAGGGTGACAGGGTACGAGCAGTACTTC.